This T cell receptor (beta chain) comes out of a study of T-cell reconstitution after alpha-beta-depleted transplantation in children. The TCRbeta library incorporated unique molecular identifiers. TCRdb processed the PCR reads anew with MiXCR; each CDR3 protein has one entry. Of 500,000 or so distinct CDR3 sequences in the sample, less than 35% were seen once. Sequenced material: PBMCs from the stem cell graft donor, taken from the stem cell graft. This TCR derives from a human donor who donated a stem cell graft to a child with aplastic anemia.

The CDR3 region has the DNA TGCGCCAGCAGCGTAGGCGGGACTCACGATGAAAAACTGTTTTTT. Translating gives CASSVGGTHDEKLFF. This chain connects TRBV5-1 to TRBJ1-4, with D perhaps TRBD1 (5 bases). The V gene lost 4 bases and the J gene lost 6 bases, with 16 bases spanning the gap. The CDR3 runs to 15 residues. In germline, CDR1 is SGHRS, CDR2 YFSETQ.